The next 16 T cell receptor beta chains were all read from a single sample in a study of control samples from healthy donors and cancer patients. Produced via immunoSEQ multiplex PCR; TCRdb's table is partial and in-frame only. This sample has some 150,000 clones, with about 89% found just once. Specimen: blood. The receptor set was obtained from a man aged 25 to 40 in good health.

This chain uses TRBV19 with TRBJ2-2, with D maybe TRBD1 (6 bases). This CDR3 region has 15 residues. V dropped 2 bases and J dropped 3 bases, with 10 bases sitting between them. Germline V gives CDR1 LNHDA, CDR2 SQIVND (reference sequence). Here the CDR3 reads CASSITPGDTGELFF. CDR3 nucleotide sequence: TGTGCCAGTAGTATAACACCAGGGGACACCGGGGAGCTGTTTTTT.

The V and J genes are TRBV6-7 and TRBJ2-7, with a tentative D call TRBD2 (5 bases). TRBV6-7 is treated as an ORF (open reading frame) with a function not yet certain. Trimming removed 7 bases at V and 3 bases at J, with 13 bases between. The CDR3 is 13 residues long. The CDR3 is CASTREGSYEQYF. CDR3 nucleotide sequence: TGTGCCAGCACCCGGGAAGGTAGCTACGAGCAGTACTTC.

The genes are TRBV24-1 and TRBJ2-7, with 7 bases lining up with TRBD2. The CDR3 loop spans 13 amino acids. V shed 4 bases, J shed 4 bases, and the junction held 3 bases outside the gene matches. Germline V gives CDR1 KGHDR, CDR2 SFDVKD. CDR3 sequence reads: CATSETSEYEQYF. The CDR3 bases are TGTGCCACCAGTGAAACTAGCGAATACGAGCAGTACTTC.

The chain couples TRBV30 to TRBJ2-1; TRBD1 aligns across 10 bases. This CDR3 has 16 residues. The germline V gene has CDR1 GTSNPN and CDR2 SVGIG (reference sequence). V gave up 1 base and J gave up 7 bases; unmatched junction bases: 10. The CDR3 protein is CAWSAGGGTGENEQFF. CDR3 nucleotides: TGTGCCTGGAGTGCCGGGGGGGGGACAGGGGAAAATGAGCAGTTCTTC.

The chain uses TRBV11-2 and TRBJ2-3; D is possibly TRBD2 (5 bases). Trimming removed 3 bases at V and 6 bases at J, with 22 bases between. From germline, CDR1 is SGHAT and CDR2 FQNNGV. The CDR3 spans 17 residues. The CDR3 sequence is CASSFLRGLGVLDTQYF. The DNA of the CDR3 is TGTGCCAGCAGCTTTCTTCGAGGGTTGGGCGTTCTTGATACGCAGTATTTT.

The CDR3 DNA sequence: TGTGCCAGTAGTAGCCGACAGGGAAAGCAGTACTTC. Amino acid sequence: CASSSRQGKQYF. The V and J genes are TRBV19 and TRBJ2-7, with 7 positions matching TRBD1. The ends lost 4 bases at V and 8 bases at J; junction bases unmatched: 5. Per the germline V gene, CDR1 is LNHDA and CDR2 is SQIVND (reference sequence). The CDR3 sequence is 12 residues long.

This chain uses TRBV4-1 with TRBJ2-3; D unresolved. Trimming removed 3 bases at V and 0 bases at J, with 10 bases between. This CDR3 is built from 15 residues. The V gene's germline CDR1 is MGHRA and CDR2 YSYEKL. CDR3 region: CASSHSLTSTDTQYF. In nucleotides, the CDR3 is TGCGCCAGCAGCCATAGCTTGACTAGCACAGATACGCAGTATTTT.

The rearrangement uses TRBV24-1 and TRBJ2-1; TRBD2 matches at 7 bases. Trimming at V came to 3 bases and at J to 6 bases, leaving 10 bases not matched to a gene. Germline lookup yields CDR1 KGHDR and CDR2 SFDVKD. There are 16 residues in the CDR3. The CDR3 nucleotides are TGTGCCACCAGTGATCTCACTAGCGCCTCTCGCAATGAGCAGTTCTTC. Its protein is CATSDLTSASRNEQFF.

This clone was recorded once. CDR3 residues: CASTLIAGGSYNEQFF. The CDR3 nucleotides are TGCGCCAGCACTCTTATAGCGGGAGGGTCCTACAATGAGCAGTTCTTC. The J gene is TRBJ2-1, the V gene TRBV5-1, with 11 bases lining up with TRBD2. The V gene end was trimmed by 6 bases and the J gene end by 1 base; junction bases not matched to a gene: 6. This CDR3 comprises 16 residues. The germline CDR1 and CDR2 sequences are SGHRS and YFSETQ.

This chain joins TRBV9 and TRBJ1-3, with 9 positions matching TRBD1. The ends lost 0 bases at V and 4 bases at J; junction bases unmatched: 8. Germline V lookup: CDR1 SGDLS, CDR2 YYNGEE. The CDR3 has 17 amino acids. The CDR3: CASSVGGGTGIGNTIYF. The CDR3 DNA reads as TGTGCCAGCAGCGTAGGGGGCGGGACAGGGATCGGAAACACCATATATTTT.

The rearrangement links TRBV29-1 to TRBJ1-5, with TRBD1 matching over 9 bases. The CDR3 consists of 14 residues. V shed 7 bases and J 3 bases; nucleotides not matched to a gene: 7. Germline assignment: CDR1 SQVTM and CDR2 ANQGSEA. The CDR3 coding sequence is TGCAGCGCAGGGACAGGGACATCCAATCAGCCCCAGCATTTT. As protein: CSAGTGTSNQPQHF.

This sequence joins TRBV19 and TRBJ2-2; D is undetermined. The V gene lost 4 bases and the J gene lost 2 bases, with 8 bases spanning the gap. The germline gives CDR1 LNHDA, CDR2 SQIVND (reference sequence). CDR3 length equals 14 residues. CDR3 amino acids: CASSTSINTGELFF. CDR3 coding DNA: TGTGCCAGTAGTACATCCATCAACACCGGGGAGCTGTTTTTT.

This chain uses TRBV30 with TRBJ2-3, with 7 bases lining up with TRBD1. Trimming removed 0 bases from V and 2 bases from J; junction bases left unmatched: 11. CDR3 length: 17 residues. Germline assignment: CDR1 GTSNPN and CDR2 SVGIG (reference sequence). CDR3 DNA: TGTGCCTGGAGTGTACAGTGGCAGGGGGAAACCACAGATACGCAGTATTTT. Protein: CAWSVQWQGETTDTQYF.

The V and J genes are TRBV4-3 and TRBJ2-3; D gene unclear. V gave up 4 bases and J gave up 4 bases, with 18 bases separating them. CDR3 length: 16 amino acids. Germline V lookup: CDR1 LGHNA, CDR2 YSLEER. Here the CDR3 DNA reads TGCGCCAGCAGCCCCCAGACGTATAAGGCTTCAGATACGCAGTATTTT. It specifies CASSPQTYKASDTQYF.

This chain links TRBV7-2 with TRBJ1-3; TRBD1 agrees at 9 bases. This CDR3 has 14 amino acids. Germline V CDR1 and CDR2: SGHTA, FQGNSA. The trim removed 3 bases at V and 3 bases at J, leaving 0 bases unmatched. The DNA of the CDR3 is TGTGCCAGCAGCTTGACAGGGGGTGGAAACACCATATATTTT. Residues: CASSLTGGGNTIYF.

The CDR3 nucleotides read TGTGCCACCAGTGAGACGGGACGGGAAGCTTTCTTT. This gives the protein CATSETGREAFF. V usage is TRBV24-1 and J usage is TRBJ1-1; D is possibly TRBD1 (5 bases). The CDR3 is 12 amino acids. V was pared by 4 bases and J by 8 bases, with 10 bases between. CDR1 is KGHDR and CDR2 is SFDVKD in the germline V gene.